Listed here are 30 T cell receptor beta chains from one sample, sequenced in a study of CD8+ T cells in alopecia areata. Sequencing templates came from extracted RNA that was reverse transcribed into cDNA. Assay used: immunoSEQ multiplex PCR; TCRdb lists only in-frame clones, some missing. The sample shows about 140,000 clones, roughly 82% of them seen only once. As for treatment: oral pan-JAK inhibitor, 5-10 mg twice daily. Sequenced material: CD8+ T cells sorted from blood, taken at week 4, from a patient treated with tofacitinib. The receptors here all came from a human donor with alopecia areata.

The chain recombines TRBV4-3 with TRBJ2-7; no firm D call. The V gene lost 0 bases and the J gene lost 1 base, with 10 bases spanning the gap. Germline V gene data show CDR1 as LGHNA and CDR2 as YSLEER. The CDR3 spans 15 residues. The CDR3 DNA sequence: TGCGCCAGCAGCCAAGATGGTCAGCCATCCTACGAGCAGTACTTC. Protein: CASSQDGQPSYEQYF.

The V call is TRBV10-2, the J call TRBJ1-1, with a possible D match to TRBD1 (6 bases). Germline lookup yields CDR1 WSHSY and CDR2 SAAADI. V was shortened by 7 bases and J by 2 bases, with 11 bases between the two germline ends. This CDR3 has 13 amino acids. The CDR3 nucleotides read TGCGCCAGCATACGACAGGTCAACACTGAAGCTTTCTTT. Translated: CASIRQVNTEAFF.

The V gene is TRBV7-9, the J gene TRBJ2-7, with 8 bases lining up with TRBD1. The CDR3 has 14 amino acids. Germline V gives CDR1 SEHNR, CDR2 FQNEAQ (reference sequence). The V segment lost 4 bases and the J segment 2 bases; nucleotides outside the gene matches: 4. The CDR3 here is CASSSPQGAYEQYF. DNA of the CDR3: TGTGCCAGCAGCTCCCCACAGGGGGCCTACGAGCAGTACTTC.

The chain is built from TRBV4-2 and TRBJ2-7; 14 nucleotides align to TRBD2. Germline CDR1 LGHNA, CDR2 YNFKEQ. J lost 7 bases, V lost 4 bases, and 3 bases had no gene match. The CDR3 consists of 14 residues. The CDR3 sequence is CASSPGTSGGEQYF. CDR3 DNA: TGTGCCAGCAGCCCAGGGACTAGCGGGGGAGAGCAGTACTTC.

This sequence joins TRBV5-1 and TRBJ1-5; unclear D gene. Per the germline V gene, CDR1 is SGHRS and CDR2 is YFSETQ. The CDR3 sequence is 15 residues long. Deletions cut 3 bases from V and 0 bases from J, with 10 bases between. The DNA for the CDR3 is TGCGCCAGCAGCTCCGATGGATTTAGCAATCAGCCCCAGCATTTT. Translated, it gives CASSSDGFSNQPQHF.

This clone showed up just a few times. The chain has TRBV27 and TRBJ2-7, with D perhaps TRBD1 (5 bases). V lost 6 bases and J lost 3, with 9 bases in between. Looked up from germline, CDR1 is MNHEY and CDR2 is SMNVEV (reference sequence). The CDR3 has 12 amino acids. CDR3 loop: CASRDIGYEQYF. The CDR3 nucleotides are TGTGCCAGCAGGGACATCGGCTACGAGCAGTACTTC.

CDR3 nucleotides: TGTGCCAGCAGCTTTGTCGGCAGGGGGGACCAAGAGACCCAGTACTTC. This encodes CASSFVGRGDQETQYF. V usage is TRBV5-4 and J usage is TRBJ2-5, with D tentatively TRBD1 (7 bases). V lost 2 bases and J 0 bases, leaving 14 bases between the germline ends. Germline V gene data show CDR1 as SGHNT and CDR2 as YYREEE (reference sequence). This CDR3 has 16 amino acids.

The chain employs TRBV2 and TRBJ1-6; no firm D call. Trimming cost V 3 bases and J 0 bases, with 12 bases left between them. Germline CDR1 is SNHLY and CDR2 is FYNNEI. The CDR3 is made up of 17 amino acids. CDR3 bases: TGTGCCAGCAGTGAGTACGGAGGGAGCTCCTATAATTCACCCCTCCACTTT. It codes for CASSEYGGSSYNSPLHF.

V gene TRBV25-1 combines with J gene TRBJ2-7; D gene uncertain. The CDR3 is 14 residues long. V dropped 1 base and J dropped 0 bases, with 7 bases sitting between them. Germline V lookup: CDR1 MGHDK, CDR2 SYGVNS. Written as DNA, the CDR3 is TGTGCCAGCAGTGAATCGGCAGGCTCCTACGAGCAGTACTTC. As protein: CASSESAGSYEQYF.

The J gene is TRBJ2-2, the V gene TRBV27; 8 bases fit TRBD2. Germline V gives CDR1 MNHEY, CDR2 SMNVEV (reference sequence). This CDR3 is 16 amino acids long. The V and J ends lost 3 bases and 7 bases, in that order; junction bases with no gene match: 10. The CDR3 reads CASSLSSGGRIGELFF. The CDR3 DNA is TGTGCCAGCAGTTTGTCGTCGGGGGGGCGGATCGGGGAGCTGTTTTTT.

This clone was detected a few times. The V and J genes are TRBV29-1 and TRBJ2-1; D is uncertain. The germline V gene has CDR1 SQVTM and CDR2 ANQGSEA. The CDR3 has 10 amino acids. Trimming stripped 7 bases from V and 8 bases from J, with 9 bases between. CDR3: CSAYTDEQFF. The CDR3 bases are TGCAGCGCCTACACCGATGAGCAGTTCTTC.

This clone was recorded only once. V gene TRBV5-4 combines with J gene TRBJ2-7; tentatively, D is TRBD1 or TRBD2 (5 bases each). This CDR3 comprises 15 residues. Germline CDR1 SGHNT, CDR2 YYREEE (reference sequence). V lost 0 bases and J lost 2, with 12 bases in between. The CDR3 sequence: CASSLGRGPAYEQYF. CDR3 DNA sequence: TGTGCCAGCAGCTTGGGACGGGGACCCGCCTACGAGCAGTACTTC.

The table lists this clone with a few counts. This chain links TRBV5-4 with TRBJ2-3; the match to TRBD1 covers 8 bases. V lost 4 bases and J lost 4; bases outside the gene matches: 8. Germline CDR1 reads SGHNT; CDR2 reads YYREEE (reference sequence). The CDR3 totals 15 residues. Here the CDR3 reads CASSPPQGAADTQYF. CDR3 DNA sequence: TGTGCCAGCAGCCCACCGCAGGGGGCGGCAGATACGCAGTATTTT. The full variable domain, rest sourced from reference TRBV5-4 and TRBJ2-3, is ETGVTQSPTHLIKTRGQQVTLRCSSQSGHNTVSWYQQALGQGPQFIFQYYREEENGRGNFPPRFSGLQFPNYSSELNVNALELDDSALYLCASSPPQGAADTQYFGPGTRLTVL.

The chain employs TRBV10-3 and TRBJ2-1, with no clear D. The germline CDR1 and CDR2 sequences are ENHRY and SYGVKD. V was cut by 2 bases and J by 6 bases, with 14 bases left in between. This CDR3 has 15 amino acids. The DNA for the CDR3 is TGTGCCATCAGTGAGGCAGTCTCCTCCGTCAATGAGCAGTTCTTC. This encodes CAISEAVSSVNEQFF.

The V gene is TRBV19, the J gene TRBJ2-7; 8 positions match TRBD1. Germline V CDR1 and CDR2: LNHDA, SQIVND (reference sequence). The CDR3 contains 13 residues. The V segment lost 5 bases and the J segment 3 bases; nucleotides outside the gene matches: 3. The CDR3 DNA reads as TGTGCCAGTAGTCCAGGGGGCGACTACGAGCAGTACTTC. Translated: CASSPGGDYEQYF.

The chain carries TRBV27 and TRBJ1-2, with unresolved D. V shed 0 bases and J shed 0 bases, with 11 bases lying between them. CDR3 length equals 16 residues. Germline CDR1 reads MNHEY; CDR2 reads SMNVEV (reference sequence). The CDR3 nucleotides are TGTGCCAGCAGTTTATCTATGGCAGTTACTAACTATGGCTACACCTTC. It encodes CASSLSMAVTNYGYTF.

The rearrangement links TRBV13 to TRBJ2-7, with 8 bases matching TRBD1. The CDR3 consists of 14 residues. Germline V CDR1 and CDR2: PRHDT, FYEKMQ (reference sequence). J gave up 6 bases and V 5 bases, and 9 bases lay outside the gene matches. DNA for the CDR3: TGTGCCAGCAGCCTTCGGACAGGGTCGGGCGAGCAGTACTTC. Amino acid sequence: CASSLRTGSGEQYF.

V is TRBV27 and J is TRBJ2-7; D not resolved. CDR3 length equals 14 residues. CDR1 and CDR2 from the germline V gene are MNHEY and SMNVEV (reference sequence). Trimming took 3 bases from V and 0 from J, leaving 9 bases between them. Written as DNA, the CDR3 is TGTGCCAGCAGTTTGCAGGACCGCTCCTACGAGCAGTACTTC. It codes for CASSLQDRSYEQYF.

This clone was detected a few times. V and J are TRBV5-6 and TRBJ2-5; D is possibly TRBD2 (6 bases). This CDR3 comprises 12 residues. Germline V gene lookup returns CDR1 SGHDT and CDR2 YYEEEE. V was clipped by 6 bases and J by 4 bases, with 10 bases between them. This chain's CDR3 is CASTLGGETQYF. CDR3 DNA: TGTGCCAGCACCCTCGGGGGAGAGACCCAGTACTTC.

In its sample, this clone was seen once. This chain connects TRBV18 to TRBJ1-1; D remains unclear. V lost 3 bases, J lost 4 bases, and 15 bases lay in between. The CDR3 totals 15 residues. Germline V CDR1 and CDR2: KGHSH, LQKENI. This CDR3 is CASSPLDPGVTEAFF. CDR3 sequence (DNA): TGTGCCAGCTCACCGTTAGACCCTGGGGTCACTGAAGCTTTCTTT.

The chain uses TRBV7-9 and TRBJ2-7, with D unclear. V dropped 5 bases and J dropped 2 bases, with 7 bases sitting between them. CDR1 is SEHNR and CDR2 is FQNEAQ in the germline V gene (reference sequence). The CDR3 extends over 12 amino acids. CDR3: CASSRVPYEQYF. The CDR3 DNA follows: TGTGCCAGCAGCCGGGTCCCCTACGAGCAGTACTTC.

This clone was detected only a few times. The chain uses TRBV5-1 and TRBJ2-1, with D perhaps TRBD1 or TRBD2 (6 bases each). The CDR3 totals 15 residues. Germline CDR1 reads SGHRS; CDR2 reads YFSETQ. The germline V and J ends were trimmed by 2 bases and 5 bases, with 14 bases remaining between them. The CDR3 here is CASSFRGPGNNEQFF. The CDR3 DNA reads TGCGCCAGCAGCTTCCGGGGGCCGGGGAACAATGAGCAGTTCTTC.

J is TRBJ2-3 and V is TRBV7-2; the D gene is possibly TRBD2 (5 bases). The germline CDR1 and CDR2 sequences are SGHTA and FQGNSA. This CDR3 spans 15 amino acids. The V end was cut by 7 bases, the J end by 1 base, with 15 bases between. This chain's CDR3 is CASNIGMRGTDTQYF. CDR3 nucleotide sequence: TGTGCCAGCAACATCGGGATGAGGGGCACAGATACGCAGTATTTT.

This chain connects TRBV2 to TRBJ2-7, with TRBD1 matching over 10 bases. Germline V gene lookup returns CDR1 SNHLY and CDR2 FYNNEI. With 7 bases clipped from V and 0 bases from J, the junction kept 9 bases outside the gene matches. The CDR3 length is 16 residues. CDR3 residues: CASTASGTGDSYEQYF. The CDR3 coding sequence is TGTGCCAGCACAGCTTCGGGGACAGGGGACTCCTACGAGCAGTACTTC.

In DNA, the CDR3 is TGTGCCAGCAGCTCAGCGGATGGGAATACGCAGTATTTT. Translated, it gives CASSSADGNTQYF. The rearrangement uses TRBV27 and TRBJ2-3; TRBD2 is a possible D gene (5 bases). The CDR3 contains 13 residues. The germline CDR1 and CDR2 sequences are MNHEY and SMNVEV (reference sequence). V was cut by 6 bases and J by 7 bases, with 14 bases left in between.

V usage is TRBV4-3 and J usage is TRBJ1-1; the match to TRBD1 covers 8 bases. This CDR3 has 15 amino acids. Germline CDR1 is LGHNA and CDR2 is YSLEER. The junction had 6 bases not matched to a gene; V was cut back by 1 base and J by 5 bases. CDR3 region: CASSQGTGGYTEAFF. The CDR3 bases are TGCGCCAGCAGCCAAGGAACAGGGGGGTATACTGAAGCTTTCTTT.

The V gene is TRBV5-1, the J gene TRBJ1-1; 7 bases map to TRBD1. CDR3 length: 14 amino acids. Germline assignment: CDR1 SGHRS and CDR2 YFSETQ. The junction had 4 bases not matched to a gene; V was cut back by 4 bases and J by 1 base. The CDR3 DNA reads as TGCGCCAGCAGCCGGGGACAGTCGAACACTGAAGCTTTCTTT. Encoded protein: CASSRGQSNTEAFF.

The gene calls are TRBV4-3 and TRBJ1-1, with TRBD1 matching over 8 bases. J lost 4 bases, V lost 4 bases, and 2 bases had no gene match. The germline CDR1 and CDR2 sequences are LGHNA and YSLEER. The CDR3 consists of 13 residues. CDR3 in amino acids: CASSPGQGTEAFF. As DNA, the CDR3 is TGCGCCAGCAGCCCTGGACAGGGCACTGAAGCTTTCTTT.

This rearrangement joins TRBV18 to TRBJ2-5; 10 bases are a match to TRBD1. Losses at the gene ends were 3 bases for V and 3 bases for J; bases not matched to a gene: 1. This CDR3 spans 14 amino acids. In germline, CDR1 is KGHSH, CDR2 LQKENI. CDR3 region: CASSPGTGEETQYF. The CDR3 DNA reads TGTGCCAGCTCACCGGGGACAGGGGAAGAGACCCAGTACTTC.

This clone was detected only once. The gene calls are TRBV2 and TRBJ2-3, with D perhaps TRBD1 (6 bases). Trimming took 1 base from V and 5 from J, leaving 13 bases between them. The germline V gene encodes CDR1 SNHLY and CDR2 FYNNEI. This CDR3 has 15 amino acids. Written as DNA, the CDR3 is TGTGCCAGCAGTGAAGTTCCAGGGGACGTAGATACGCAGTATTTT. This translates into CASSEVPGDVDTQYF.